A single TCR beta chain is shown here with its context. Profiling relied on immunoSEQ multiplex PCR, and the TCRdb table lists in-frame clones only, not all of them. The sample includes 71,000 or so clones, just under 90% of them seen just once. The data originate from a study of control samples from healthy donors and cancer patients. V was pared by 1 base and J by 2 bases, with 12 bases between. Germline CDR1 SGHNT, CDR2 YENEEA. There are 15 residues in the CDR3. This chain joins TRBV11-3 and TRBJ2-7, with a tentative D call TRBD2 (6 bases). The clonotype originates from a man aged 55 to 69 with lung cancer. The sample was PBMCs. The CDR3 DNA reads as TGTGCCAGCAGCTTAGTATGGTCGGGGGCCTACGAGCAGTACTTC. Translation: CASSLVWSGAYEQYF.